This is a list of T cell receptor beta chains from one sample in a study of blood T cell repertoires in COVID-19. The data were produced by immunoSEQ multiplex PCR, yet TCRdb's version contains in-frame clones alone and is incomplete. The sample consists of 60,000 to 85,000 clones, roughly 87% of them appearing once. The specimen was peripheral blood. The receptors shown here come from a woman aged 50 to 65 with COVID-19, enrolled during active disease. Each CDR3 is given with its conserved first and last residue. The order of the fields is V gene, D gene, J gene, clone size, CDR3 protein, CDR3 DNA. D genes are given only for firm matches. The listing skips clone size in some rows; elsewhere it reads once, few, many or a size class.

V: TRBV24-1
D: -
J: TRBJ1-2
size: -
CDR3: CATSDSTGNGGYTF
DNA: TGTGCCACCAGTGATTCAACTGGAAACGGGGGCTACACCTTC

V: TRBV6-1
D: TRBD1
J: TRBJ1-1
size: -
CDR3: CASSEAIRTGLLAFF
DNA: TGTGCCAGCAGTGAAGCAATAAGGACAGGGCTTTTGGCTTTCTTT

V: TRBV29-1
D: TRBD2
J: TRBJ2-1
size: -
CDR3: CSALAGGLGNEQFF
DNA: TGCAGCGCTCTAGCGGGAGGTCTGGGCAATGAGCAGTTCTTC

V: TRBV18
D: -
J: TRBJ2-5
size: -
CDR3: CASSLLRETQYF
DNA: TGTGCCAGCTCACTTCTACGGGAGACCCAGTACTTC

V: TRBV25-1
D: -
J: TRBJ1-5
size: -
CDR3: CASSEDRLNQPQHF
DNA: TGTGCCAGCAGTGAGGACAGACTGAATCAGCCCCAGCATTTT

V: TRBV3-1/TRBV3-2
D: TRBD1
J: TRBJ1-1
size: -
CDR3: CASSHSGGGGTEAFF
DNA: TGTGCCAGCAGCCACTCAGGGGGCGGCGGCACTGAAGCTTTCTTT

V: TRBV6-5
D: TRBD1
J: TRBJ2-1
size: -
CDR3: CASRQGNYNEQFF
DNA: TGTGCCAGTAGACAGGGGAACTACAATGAGCAGTTCTTC

V: TRBV30
D: -
J: TRBJ2-1
size: -
CDR3: CAWSEGPGTEQFF
DNA: TGTGCCTGGAGTGAAGGTCCAGGCACGGAGCAGTTCTTC

V: TRBV9
D: -
J: TRBJ2-2
size: -
CDR3: CASSVVEYTGELFF
DNA: TGTGCCAGCAGCGTAGTAGAATACACCGGGGAGCTGTTTTTT

V: TRBV6-5
D: TRBD2
J: TRBJ2-5
size: -
CDR3: CASEYLAGVGETQYF
DNA: TGTGCCAGCGAATACTTAGCGGGAGTCGGGGAGACCCAGTACTTC

V: TRBV12-3/TRBV12-4
D: TRBD1
J: TRBJ1-1
size: -
CDR3: CASSLQGAAEAFF
DNA: TGTGCCAGCAGTTTACAGGGGGCTGCTGAAGCTTTCTTT

V: TRBV12-3/TRBV12-4
D: TRBD1
J: TRBJ1-5
size: few
CDR3: CATRQGNQPQHF
DNA: TGTGCCACCCGACAGGGAAATCAGCCCCAGCATTTT

V: TRBV20-1
D: -
J: TRBJ2-5
size: -
CDR3: CSATGKETQYF
DNA: TGCAGTGCTACAGGGAAAGAGACCCAGTACTTC

V: TRBV28
D: -
J: TRBJ1-6
size: few
CDR3: CASSLLGQGGSPLHF
DNA: TGTGCCAGCAGTTTATTAGGCCAGGGCGGTTCACCCCTCCACTTT

V: TRBV28
D: -
J: TRBJ2-3
size: once
CDR3: CASSDSLPPYSNF
DNA: TGTGCCAGCAGCGACAGCCTACCGCCCTACTCGAACTTT

V: TRBV28
D: TRBD2
J: TRBJ2-7
size: -
CDR3: CASRSGTRVREQYF
DNA: TGTGCCAGCAGGTCCGGGACTAGAGTTCGCGAGCAGTACTTC

V: TRBV5-6
D: TRBD1
J: TRBJ2-7
size: few
CDR3: CASSHRTGSGRTTYEQYF
DNA: TGTGCCAGCAGCCACAGGACAGGGTCGGGGCGGACAACCTACGAGCAGTACTTC

V: TRBV7-2
D: TRBD2
J: TRBJ2-7
size: -
CDR3: CASSPRLAGHSYEQYF
DNA: TGTGCCAGCAGCCCCAGACTAGCGGGACACTCCTACGAGCAGTACTTC

V: TRBV7-9
D: TRBD1
J: TRBJ2-5
size: -
CDR3: CASSRDRVEETQYF
DNA: TGTGCCAGCAGCCGCGACAGGGTAGAAGAGACCCAGTACTTC

V: TRBV19
D: TRBD2
J: TRBJ2-3
size: -
CDR3: CASSSSRLAGGPLDTQYF
DNA: TGTGCCAGTAGTAGTTCCCGACTAGCGGGAGGGCCGTTGGATACGCAGTATTTT

V: TRBV5-1
D: -
J: TRBJ1-1
size: -
CDR3: CASSLWAGTEAFF
DNA: TGCGCCAGCAGCTTGTGGGCGGGCACTGAAGCTTTCTTT

V: TRBV6-4
D: TRBD2
J: TRBJ2-1
size: -
CDR3: CASSDSISGTSGSGEQFF
DNA: TGTGCCAGCAGTGACAGTATTAGTGGTACTAGCGGGAGCGGTGAGCAGTTCTTC

V: TRBV19
D: -
J: TRBJ1-5
size: -
CDR3: CASSILDTNQPQHF
DNA: TGTGCCAGTAGTATCTTGGACACTAATCAGCCCCAGCATTTT

V: TRBV10-3
D: -
J: TRBJ2-7
size: -
CDR3: CAISDTGGPYEQYF
DNA: TGTGCCATCAGTGACACAGGAGGGCCATACGAGCAGTACTTC

V: TRBV4-2
D: TRBD1
J: TRBJ2-7
size: -
CDR3: CASSQVGQGVLNYYYEQYF
DNA: TGTGCCAGCAGCCAAGTAGGGCAGGGGGTCCTCAACTACTACTACGAGCAGTACTTC

V: TRBV3-1/TRBV3-2
D: TRBD1
J: TRBJ1-2
size: -
CDR3: CASRTGAGYGYTF
DNA: TGTGCCAGCAGAACAGGGGCTGGGTATGGCTACACCTTC

V: TRBV5-1
D: TRBD2
J: TRBJ2-2
size: -
CDR3: CASSLSLAGGTGELFF
DNA: TGCGCCAGCAGCTTGTCCCTAGCGGGTGGGACCGGGGAGCTGTTTTTT

V: TRBV9
D: -
J: TRBJ2-3
size: -
CDR3: CASSVSAADTQYF
DNA: TGTGCCAGCAGCGTGTCCGCGGCAGATACGCAGTATTTT

V: TRBV18
D: -
J: TRBJ2-1
size: -
CDR3: CASSPSLDEQFF
DNA: TGTGCCAGCTCACCCTCCCTAGATGAGCAGTTCTTC

V: TRBV7-8
D: -
J: TRBJ2-1
size: -
CDR3: CASSPFLGQYNEQFF
DNA: TGTGCCAGCAGCCCCTTTCTTGGGCAGTACAATGAGCAGTTCTTC

V: TRBV9
D: TRBD2
J: TRBJ2-2
size: -
CDR3: CASSVGLAGVGTGELFF
DNA: TGTGCCAGCAGCGTAGGACTAGCGGGAGTCGGGACCGGGGAGCTGTTTTTT

V: TRBV5-1
D: TRBD2
J: TRBJ2-3
size: -
CDR3: CASSLVAGGGLDTQYF
DNA: TGCGCCAGCAGCTTGGTGGCGGGAGGCGGTCTCGATACGCAGTATTTT

V: TRBV2
D: -
J: TRBJ1-1
size: -
CDR3: CASSPGRTEAFF
DNA: TGTGCCAGCAGTCCGGGGAGGACTGAAGCTTTCTTT

V: TRBV6-1
D: -
J: TRBJ2-3
size: -
CDR3: CASSEDRLTQYF
DNA: TGTGCCAGCAGTGAAGATCGGTTGACGCAGTATTTT

V: TRBV7-8
D: TRBD1
J: TRBJ2-2
size: -
CDR3: CASSLRGDRGIGELFF
DNA: TGTGCCAGCAGCTTAAGGGGGGACAGGGGAATCGGGGAGCTGTTTTTT

V: TRBV5-1
D: -
J: TRBJ2-6
size: -
CDR3: CASSFSFGANVLTF
DNA: TGCGCCAGCAGCTTCTCGTTTGGGGCCAACGTCCTGACTTTC

V: TRBV21-1
D: -
J: TRBJ1-5
size: few
CDR3: CASSTEQGSTQHF
DNA: TGTGCCAGCAGCACCGAACAGGGCTCGACCCAGCATTTT

V: TRBV5-4
D: -
J: TRBJ2-5
size: -
CDR3: CASSLPGPEGETQYF
DNA: TGTGCCAGCAGCTTACCGGGCCCCGAGGGAGAGACCCAGTACTTC

V: TRBV2
D: TRBD2
J: TRBJ2-1
size: -
CDR3: CASSGLTGGINNEQFF
DNA: TGTGCCAGCAGTGGGTTAACGGGAGGGATCAACAATGAGCAGTTCTTC

V: TRBV4-1
D: TRBD1
J: TRBJ2-2
size: -
CDR3: CASSQAKAGGLSGELFF
DNA: TGCGCCAGCAGCCAAGCTAAGGCAGGGGGTTTATCCGGGGAGCTGTTTTTT

V: TRBV5-4
D: -
J: TRBJ2-5
size: -
CDR3: CASSLGGGSRGLRETQYF
DNA: TGTGCCAGCAGCTTGGGAGGGGGATCCCGCGGACTTAGGGAGACCCAGTACTTC

V: TRBV9
D: -
J: TRBJ2-2
size: once
CDR3: CASSVDLRAGELFF
DNA: TGTGCCAGCAGCGTAGACTTACGGGCCGGGGAGCTGTTTTTT

V: TRBV5-6
D: -
J: TRBJ1-5
size: -
CDR3: CASSLFRAEGQPQHF
DNA: TGTGCCAGCAGCTTGTTCCGGGCGGAGGGGCAGCCCCAGCATTTT

V: TRBV5-6
D: -
J: TRBJ1-5
size: few
CDR3: CASSLRGSRESPQHF
DNA: TGTGCCAGCAGCTTGCGCGGAAGTCGCGAATCGCCCCAGCATTTT

V: TRBV3-1/TRBV3-2
D: -
J: TRBJ2-3
size: -
CDR3: CASRPRFSVLTDTQYF
DNA: TGTGCCAGCAGGCCGAGGTTTAGCGTCCTCACAGATACGCAGTATTTT

V: TRBV4-1
D: -
J: TRBJ2-5
size: -
CDR3: CASSLRQSGDGETQYF
DNA: TGCGCCAGCAGCCTTCGGCAGTCAGGGGACGGAGAGACCCAGTACTTC

V: TRBV6-5
D: -
J: TRBJ1-3
size: -
CDR3: CASRRLTSGNTIYF
DNA: TGTGCCAGCAGAAGACTTACGTCTGGAAACACCATATATTTT

V: TRBV28
D: -
J: TRBJ2-1
size: -
CDR3: CASSFGNNEQFF
DNA: TGTGCCAGCAGTTTTGGCAATAATGAGCAGTTCTTC

V: TRBV5-1
D: -
J: TRBJ2-3
size: few
CDR3: CASGRTGDTDTQYF
DNA: TGCGCCAGCGGGAGGACAGGCGACACAGATACGCAGTATTTT

V: TRBV18
D: -
J: TRBJ2-1
size: -
CDR3: CASSPGKPTSNEQFF
DNA: TGTGCCAGCTCACCCGGGAAACCCACGAGCAATGAGCAGTTCTTC

V: TRBV19
D: TRBD1
J: TRBJ1-4
size: -
CDR3: CASRRGTEDGKLFF
DNA: TGTGCCAGTCGACGAGGGACAGAGGATGGAAAACTGTTTTTT

V: TRBV18
D: -
J: TRBJ1-2
size: -
CDR3: CASSPPEQGLYGYTF
DNA: TGTGCCAGCTCACCACCGGAGCAGGGGCTATATGGCTACACCTTC

V: TRBV21-1
D: -
J: TRBJ2-2
size: -
CDR3: CATRTSITLGELFF
DNA: TGTGCCACCCGGACTAGTATCACTCTTGGGGAGCTGTTTTTT

V: TRBV4-2
D: TRBD2
J: TRBJ2-7
size: few
CDR3: CASSQEKLAGYEQYF
DNA: TGTGCCAGCAGCCAAGAGAAACTAGCGGGTTACGAGCAGTACTTC

V: TRBV6-4
D: TRBD1
J: TRBJ1-5
size: -
CDR3: CASSWTGLSNQPQHF
DNA: TGTGCCAGCAGTTGGACAGGGTTGAGCAATCAGCCCCAGCATTTT

V: TRBV7-8
D: TRBD1
J: TRBJ2-7
size: once
CDR3: CASSPRPGQVSYEQYF
DNA: TGTGCCAGCAGCCCTAGACCGGGACAGGTCTCCTACGAGCAGTACTTC

V: TRBV7-3
D: -
J: TRBJ1-1
size: -
CDR3: CASSPDLGMNTEAFF
DNA: TGTGCCAGCAGCCCGGACCTCGGGATGAACACTGAAGCTTTCTTT

V: TRBV29-1
D: TRBD2
J: TRBJ2-5
size: -
CDR3: CSVEGAGGETQYF
DNA: TGCAGCGTTGAAGGAGCGGGAGGGGAGACCCAGTACTTC

V: TRBV24-1
D: -
J: TRBJ2-1
size: -
CDR3: CATSDFTQSGEQFF
DNA: TGTGCCACCAGTGATTTCACCCAATCGGGGGAGCAGTTCTTC

V: TRBV7-3
D: -
J: TRBJ2-1
size: few
CDR3: CASSLMGYEQFF
DNA: TGTGCCAGCAGCTTAATGGGCTATGAGCAGTTCTTC